The 14 T cell receptor beta chains below were found in one sample sequenced in a study of blood T cell repertoires in COVID-19. The protocol was immunoSEQ multiplex PCR, while the TCRdb copy is restricted to in-frame clones and leaves out a portion. The sample yields about 160,000 clones, more than 60% seen once. Sequencing was done on a sample of peripheral blood. The source is a man in his 70s with acute or convalescent COVID-19.

This chain joins TRBV5-4 and TRBJ2-2; 9 bases map to TRBD1. Germline V CDR1 and CDR2: SGHNT, YYREEE (reference sequence). The CDR3 loop spans 18 amino acids. Trimming removed 6 bases from V and 0 bases from J; junction bases left unmatched: 12. CDR3: CASTPPGQGSTNTGELFF. The CDR3 nucleotides are TGTGCCAGCACCCCACCGGGACAGGGCAGTACGAACACCGGGGAGCTGTTTTTT.

The rearrangement uses TRBV28 and TRBJ2-7; a possible D gene is TRBD2 (6 bases). The ends were cut back, 7 bases at V and 0 bases at J, with 13 bases in the middle. The CDR3 contains 14 residues. Germline CDR1 and CDR2: MDHEN and SYDVKM. The CDR3 nucleotides are TGTGCCAGCATGAGGGGAGGAAACTCCTACGAGCAGTACTTC. Protein: CASMRGGNSYEQYF. Combining the CDR3 with reference TRBV28 and TRBJ2-7 gives the whole variable domain DVKVTQSSRYLVKRTGEKVFLECVQDMDHENMFWYRQDPGLGLRLIYFSYDVKMKEKGDIPEGYSVSREKKERFSLILESASTNQTSMYLCASMRGGNSYEQYFGPGTRLTVT.

The chain links TRBV6-5 to TRBJ2-7; TRBD2 is a possible D gene (6 bases). The CDR3 runs to 11 residues. Trimming cost V 7 bases and J 5 bases, with 9 bases left between them. The germline gives CDR1 MNHEY, CDR2 SVGAGI. CDR3 sequence (DNA): TGTGCCAGCATTGCGGGGAACGAGCAGTACTTC. This gives the protein CASIAGNEQYF.

The V and J genes are TRBV4-2 and TRBJ2-7, with a tentative D call TRBD2 (7 bases). The germline V and J ends were trimmed by 1 base and 2 bases, with 15 bases remaining between them. CDR3 length: 16 residues. The germline V gene has CDR1 LGHNA and CDR2 YNFKEQ. CDR3 nucleotides: TGTGCCAGCAGCCAAGTCTCCAGGGGAGGGACCTACGAGCAGTACTTC. Translated, it gives CASSQVSRGGTYEQYF.

The CDR3, as DNA: TGTGCAAGTCGCTTAGGAGCTTGGTATAGCGGGGGGGCCGGTGAGACCCAGTACTTC. This translates into CASRLGAWYSGGAGETQYF. J is TRBJ2-5 and V is TRBV12-2; the table assigns TRBD2, which was not confirmed against the DNA. TRBV12-2 is classified as a pseudogene. This CDR3 region has 19 residues.

In this sample, this clone turned up a few times. The chain couples TRBV11-2 to TRBJ1-2; 11 nucleotides agree with TRBD1. This CDR3 spans 15 amino acids. After removal of 1 base from V and 10 bases from J, the junction contained 8 bases not matched to a gene. The germline V gene has CDR1 SGHAT and CDR2 FQNNGV. CDR3 loop: CASSLASGTGGTYTF. CDR3 in DNA: TGTGCCAGCAGCTTAGCCTCCGGGACAGGGGGGACCTACACCTTC.

This rearrangement joins TRBV10-2 to TRBJ1-2; 8 bases agree with TRBD1. V shed 0 bases and J 3 bases; nucleotides not matched to a gene: 3. CDR3 length equals 15 residues. Germline values: CDR1 WSHSY, CDR2 SAAADI. CDR3 DNA: TGCGCCAGCAGTGAGTCCGCAGGGGGCTACTATGGCTACACCTTC. This gives the protein CASSESAGGYYGYTF.

V usage is TRBV12-5 and J usage is TRBJ1-2; D gene uncertain. Between the trimmed V and J ends, which lost 1 base and 7 bases, there was a span of 4 bases. The CDR3 is made up of 11 amino acids. Germline lookup yields CDR1 LGHNT and CDR2 FRNRAP. CDR3 amino acids: CASGLDSGYTF. In DNA form, the CDR3 reads TGTGCTAGTGGTTTGGATAGTGGCTACACCTTC.

This chain uses TRBV3-1 (or the pseudogene TRBV3-2) with TRBJ2-3, with 10 bases matching TRBD2. CDR1 and CDR2 from the germline V gene are LGHDT and YNNKEL (reference sequence). J was trimmed by 4 bases and V by 1 base; bases with no gene match: 11. The CDR3 has 18 amino acids. CDR3 amino acids: CASSQVRSGRAGADTQYF. CDR3 sequence (DNA): TGTGCCAGCAGCCAAGTCCGAAGCGGGAGGGCCGGCGCAGATACGCAGTATTTT.

This clone appeared a few times. DNA of the CDR3: TGTGCCAGCAGTGCTGACACCTCCAGGGGGTACGAGCAGTACTTC. This gives the protein CASSADTSRGYEQYF. The V and J genes are TRBV28 and TRBJ2-7; 7 bases match TRBD1. V was clipped by 5 bases and J by 4 bases; unmatched bases: 11. Looked up from germline, CDR1 is MDHEN and CDR2 is SYDVKM. The CDR3 length is 15 residues.

This clone has a single count. This rearrangement joins TRBV12-3 or TRBV12-4 to TRBJ1-4; maybe TRBD1 (6 bases). Trimming took off 5 bases at V and 2 bases at J, with 6 bases between the two ends. This CDR3 is 13 amino acids long. The CDR3 DNA reads TGTGCCAGCAGTCAGGGGACTAATGAAAAACTGTTTTTT. Protein: CASSQGTNEKLFF.

The rearrangement links TRBV5-1 to TRBJ2-3, with 8 nucleotides matching TRBD2. This CDR3 spans 16 amino acids. The V gene end was trimmed by 5 bases and the J gene end by 2 bases; junction bases not matched to a gene: 10. Germline CDR1 is SGHRS and CDR2 is YFSETQ. The CDR3 DNA reads TGCGCCAGCAGACAGAGCGGGAGTGGGTCCACAGATACGCAGTATTTT. Its translation is CASRQSGSGSTDTQYF. The whole variable domain, remainder taken from reference TRBV5-1 and TRBJ2-3, is KAGVTQTPRYLIKTRGQQVTLSCSPISGHRSVSWYQQTPGQGLQFLFEYFSETQRNKGNFPGRFSGRQFSNSRSEMNVSTLELGDSALYLCASRQSGSGSTDTQYFGPGTRLTVL.

This clone has more than one count but fewer than ten. The chain has TRBV4-2 and TRBJ1-1, with 7 bases matching TRBD1. The CDR3 runs to 14 residues. Germline values: CDR1 LGHNA, CDR2 YNFKEQ. With 4 bases clipped from V and 3 bases from J, the junction kept 5 bases outside the gene matches. For the CDR3, the DNA is TGTGCCAGCAGCCCATTAGACAGGGACACTGAAGCTTTCTTT. Protein sequence: CASSPLDRDTEAFF.

This chain uses TRBV19 with TRBJ2-3; TRBD2 matches 10 bases. Germline-derived CDR1 and CDR2 are LNHDA and SQIVND (reference sequence). Trimming at V came to 6 bases and at J to 5 bases, leaving 8 bases not matched to a gene. The CDR3 is 15 residues long. In DNA, the CDR3 is TGTGCCAGTAGGGGAGCGGGAGGGCCAGGAGATACGCAGTATTTT. Amino acids: CASRGAGGPGDTQYF.